Shown below are 9 T cell receptor beta chains from a single sample sequenced in a study of T-cell memory formation after mild COVID-19. TCRdb recomputed calls from the 5' RACE reads with MiXCR, one row per CDR3 protein. In the table there are a few hundred thousand distinct CDR3 sequences, 27% of which are singletons. Sequenced input: PBMCs or a T cell subset sorted from them (not recorded which). The receptors here all came from an adult woman who had mild COVID-19 (a few samples of this study predate the infection). Cell type and time point are not known.

In nucleotides, the CDR3 is TGTGCCAGCAGCCCTCTCGTCTCTAAGAGCACAGATACGCAGTATTTT. Translated, it gives CASSPLVSKSTDTQYF. The chain recombines TRBV7-2 with TRBJ2-3, with unresolved D. CDR1 and CDR2 (germline): SGHTA, FQGNSA. Trimming removed 5 bases from V and 0 bases from J, with 15 bases in between. This CDR3 comprises 16 residues.

The CDR3 sequence: CASSRDNSGSYSYEQYF. In nucleotides, the CDR3 is TGTGCCAGCTCACGCGATAATAGCGGGTCTTATTCCTACGAGCAGTACTTC. This chain links TRBV18 with TRBJ2-7; 7 bases fit TRBD2. CDR3 length: 17 residues. Germline lookup yields CDR1 KGHSH and CDR2 LQKENI. The trim removed 4 bases at V and 1 base at J, leaving 13 bases unmatched. Supplemented by reference TRBV18 and TRBJ2-7, the full variable domain reads NAGVMQNPRHLVRRRGQEARLRCSPMKGHSHVYWYRQLPEEGLKFMVYLQKENIIDESGMPKERFSAEFPKEGPSILRIQQVVRGDSAAYFCASSRDNSGSYSYEQYFGPGTRLTVT.

V usage is TRBV5-1 and J usage is TRBJ1-1; 10 bases match TRBD1. The CDR3 spans 17 residues. Losses at the gene ends were 4 bases for V and 0 bases for J; bases not matched to a gene: 9. CDR1 and CDR2 from the germline V gene are SGHRS and YFSETQ. The CDR3 DNA follows: TGCGCCAGCAGCCCGGACAGGGGGAAAATCATGAACACTGAAGCTTTCTTT. Its protein is CASSPDRGKIMNTEAFF. Full variable domain (rest looked up from reference TRBV5-1 and TRBJ1-1): KAGVTQTPRYLIKTRGQQVTLSCSPISGHRSVSWYQQTPGQGLQFLFEYFSETQRNKGNFPGRFSGRQFSNSRSEMNVSTLELGDSALYLCASSPDRGKIMNTEAFFGQGTRLTVV.

At least ten counts were recorded for this clonotype. CDR3 sequence reads: CASSLRGGKDNEQFF. The CDR3 DNA reads TGTGCCAGCAGTTTACGCGGGGGGAAAGACAATGAGCAGTTCTTC. The gene calls are TRBV12-3 or TRBV12-4 and TRBJ2-1; 8 positions agree with TRBD2. After removal of 2 bases from V and 5 bases from J, the junction contained 5 bases not matched to a gene. The CDR3 extends over 15 amino acids.

The rearrangement uses TRBV10-3 and TRBJ2-1, with D tentatively TRBD1 or TRBD2 (5 bases each). Per the germline V gene, CDR1 is ENHRY and CDR2 is SYGVKD. This CDR3 comprises 14 residues. Trimming took off 0 bases at V and 5 bases at J, with 8 bases between the two ends. For the CDR3, the DNA is TGTGCCATCAGTGAGTCCTGGGACGACAATGAGCAGTTCTTC. Translation: CAISESWDDNEQFF.

The chain recombines TRBV4-3 with TRBJ2-7; no clear D gene. The germline CDR1 and CDR2 sequences are LGHNA and YSLEER. The germline V and J ends were trimmed by 0 bases and 6 bases, with 6 bases remaining between them. The CDR3 runs to 12 residues. The CDR3 coding sequence is TGCGCCAGCAGCCAAGATCTTCGCGAGCAGTACTTC. It encodes CASSQDLREQYF.

This clonotype has just a few counts. The chain recombines TRBV6-6 with TRBJ2-4, with TRBD2 identical over 8 bases. CDR3 length: 16 residues. From germline, CDR1 is MNHNY and CDR2 SVGAGI (reference sequence). V gave up 0 bases and J gave up 7 bases; unmatched junction bases: 8. The CDR3 protein is CASSYSERGPGNIQYF. DNA of the CDR3: TGTGCCAGCAGTTACTCAGAGCGGGGGCCCGGTAACATTCAGTACTTC.

This clonotype turned up a few times. V is TRBV29-1 and J is TRBJ1-1; perhaps TRBD1 as D (5 bases). Germline V gene lookup returns CDR1 SQVTM and CDR2 ANQGSEA. V lost 4 bases, J lost 4 bases, and 22 bases lay in between. The CDR3 extends over 16 amino acids. In nucleotides, the CDR3 is TGCAGCGTTGCGGCGCGGGGAAGGGCTGGGGCCACTGAAGCTTTCTTT. This codes for CSVAARGRAGATEAFF.

This clonotype was counted once. V usage is TRBV7-8 and J usage is TRBJ2-1; TRBD1 aligns across 8 bases. Germline CDR1 reads SGHVS; CDR2 reads FQNEAQ. J gave up 2 bases and V 3 bases, and 6 bases lay outside the gene matches. The length of the CDR3 is 16 residues. The CDR3 sequence is CASSFAGQGPYNEQFF. The CDR3 DNA sequence: TGTGCCAGCAGCTTTGCCGGACAGGGTCCCTACAATGAGCAGTTCTTC.